This T cell receptor beta chain was recovered during a study of tumor-infiltrating lymphocytes in primary liver carcinoma. For each extraction, RNA and DNA were obtained together from about 20-30 mg of unsorted bulk tissue. Making TCR beta cDNA involved approximately 0.5 ug total RNA and a constant-region primer. ARM-PCR was slightly modified, and three nested multiplex PCR rounds with it gave rise to the TCR beta libraries. A C-beta reverse primer and TRBV1-TRBV30 forward primers served in each of the first two PCR rounds, at 9 to 10 cycles apiece. TCRdb called the multiplex PCR reads again in MiXCR, with one record for every CDR3 protein. The sample carries under 150,000 distinct CDR3 sequences, around 65% recorded once. CDR3 length equals 18 residues. To note about this clonotype: At one end the junction does not follow the germline gene, possibly because of a read error.

The sample taken for sequencing was tumor-adjacent normal liver tissue. The sequence was collected from a woman aged 60-75 years with primary liver carcinoma and hepatitis B virus infection. The rearrangement joins TRBV12-3 or TRBV12-4 to TRBJ2-2, with 12 nucleotides matching TRBD2. The CDR3 here is CANSLRLAGGLGTGELFF. The CDR3 DNA reads as TGTGCCAACAGTTTACGGCTAGCGGGAGGGCTTGGGACCGGGGAGCTGTTTTTT.